The next 12 T cell receptor beta chains were all read from a single sample in a study of blood T cell repertoires in COVID-19. TCRdb's copy holds only in-frame clones and misses some; the assay was immunoSEQ multiplex PCR. Of 95,000 to 150,000 clones listed, more than 75% are singletons. What was sequenced was peripheral blood. The origin of the receptors is a man in his 60s with acute or convalescent COVID-19.

The J gene is TRBJ2-1, the V gene TRBV4-3; D gene ambiguous. CDR1 and CDR2 from the germline V gene are LGHNA and YSLEER. Trimming shortened V by 3 bases and J by 8 bases, and 11 bases separated the two germline ends. The CDR3 covers 13 residues. The CDR3 region has the DNA TGCGCCAGCAGCCATCTAAAAGAGGATGAGCAGTTCTTC. Translation: CASSHLKEDEQFF.

The chain couples TRBV5-4 to TRBJ2-7, with D hard to call. Trimming removed 1 base from V and 3 bases from J, with 5 bases in between. The CDR3 is 12 amino acids. Germline V CDR1 and CDR2: SGHNT, YYREEE (reference sequence). CDR3 coding DNA: TGTGCCAGCAGCTTGAACAGCTACGAGCAGTACTTC. Its protein product is CASSLNSYEQYF. The entire variable domain, with the rest obtained from reference TRBV5-4 and TRBJ2-7, is as follows: ETGVTQSPTHLIKTRGQQVTLRCSSQSGHNTVSWYQQALGQGPQFIFQYYREEENGRGNFPPRFSGLQFPNYSSELNVNALELDDSALYLCASSLNSYEQYFGPGTRLTVT.

The rearrangement links TRBV9 to TRBJ1-2; possibly TRBD1 for D (6 bases). The CDR3 totals 12 residues. Germline loops: CDR1 SGDLS, CDR2 YYNGEE. With 4 bases removed from V and 6 bases from J, the gap between germline ends came to 10 bases. CDR3: CASSPRTDGYTF. CDR3 DNA sequence: TGTGCCAGCAGCCCGCGGACAGATGGCTACACCTTC.

The chain joins TRBV7-9 to TRBJ1-3; D is possibly TRBD1 (5 bases). This CDR3 comprises 14 residues. The germline CDR1 and CDR2 sequences are SEHNR and FQNEAQ (reference sequence). V shed 5 bases and J shed 9 bases, with 17 bases lying between them. The CDR3 sequence is CASSPLNVGGTIYF. CDR3 sequence (DNA): TGTGCCAGCAGCCCCCTAAATGTCGGGGGCACCATATATTTT.

The chain employs TRBV4-2 and TRBJ1-1, with D maybe TRBD1 (6 bases). The CDR3 totals 19 residues. CDR1 is LGHNA and CDR2 is YNFKEQ in the germline V gene. V lost 1 base and J lost 0, with 21 bases in between. DNA for the CDR3: TGTGCCAGCAGCCAAGGAGGGGGAGCCACGAAGGCCATGAACACTGAAGCTTTCTTT. This translates into CASSQGGGATKAMNTEAFF.

About this clone itself: The same CDR3 is also encoded by other DNA sequences in this sample. The chain couples TRBV28 to TRBJ2-7; D might be TRBD1 (6 bases). CDR3 length equals 13 residues. V lost 4 bases, J lost 2 bases, and 9 bases lay in between. Germline CDR1 reads MDHEN; CDR2 reads SYDVKM. The CDR3, as DNA: TGTGCCAGCAGTTCTGGACAGACCTACGAGCAGTACTTC. Its protein product is CASSSGQTYEQYF.

This clone showed up just once. The chain combines TRBV4-1 with TRBJ1-3, with D possibly being TRBD1 (5 bases). This CDR3 spans 16 amino acids. The germline V gene encodes CDR1 MGHRA and CDR2 YSYEKL. V shed 4 bases and J shed 2 bases, with 15 bases lying between them. CDR3 bases: TGCGCCAGCAGCCGGAGCGGGGGAGAAGCTGGAAACACCATATATTTT. The encoded protein is CASSRSGGEAGNTIYF.

This chain links TRBV16 with TRBJ2-3, with 8 nucleotides matching TRBD2. There are 13 residues in the CDR3. J was trimmed by 4 bases and V by 6 bases; bases with no gene match: 3. Germline-derived CDR1 and CDR2 are KGHSY and FQNENV. The CDR3 reads CASSQAGADTQYF. The CDR3, as DNA: TGTGCCAGCAGTCAAGCGGGAGCAGATACGCAGTATTTT. Together with reference TRBV16 and TRBJ2-3, the CDR3 gives the full variable domain: GEEVAQTPKHLVRGEGQKAKLYCAPIKGHSYVFWYQQVLKNEFKFLISFQNENVFDETGMPKERFSAKCLPNSPCSLEIQATKLEDSAVYFCASSQAGADTQYFGPGTRLTVL.

The chain employs TRBV6-6 and TRBJ1-2; 8 bases map to TRBD1. Germline-derived CDR1 and CDR2 are MNHNY and SVGAGI (reference sequence). CDR3 size: 11 residues. Trimming cost V 6 bases and J 8 bases; bases outside gene matches: 2. CDR3 in amino acids: CASRDRDGYTF. The CDR3 bases are TGTGCCAGCAGGGACAGGGACGGCTACACCTTC.

This chain links TRBV28 with TRBJ2-3; 10 bases map to TRBD2. CDR3 size: 14 residues. V lost 6 bases and J lost 3; bases outside the gene matches: 3. Germline assignment: CDR1 MDHEN and CDR2 SYDVKM. The CDR3 sequence: CASRLAGRTDTQYF. The CDR3 DNA sequence: TGTGCCAGCAGACTAGCGGGAAGGACAGATACGCAGTATTTT.

For the CDR3, the DNA is TGTGCCAGCAGCCTCCAGGACAGGGAGGATTCACCCCTCCACTTT. This codes for CASSLQDREDSPLHF. J is TRBJ1-6 and V is TRBV7-2; 8 bases align to TRBD1. The V and J ends lost 5 bases and 8 bases, in that order; junction bases with no gene match: 8. The CDR3 length is 15 residues. Germline-derived CDR1 and CDR2 are SGHTA and FQGNSA.

V and J are TRBV19 and TRBJ2-7; 9 bases map to TRBD2. The ends lost 8 bases at V and 3 bases at J; junction bases unmatched: 8. The CDR3 has 14 residues. Per germline, CDR1 LNHDA and CDR2 SQIVND (reference sequence). CDR3 loop: CASARREGLYEQYF. CDR3 DNA: TGTGCCAGTGCCCGGCGGGAGGGCCTCTACGAGCAGTACTTC.